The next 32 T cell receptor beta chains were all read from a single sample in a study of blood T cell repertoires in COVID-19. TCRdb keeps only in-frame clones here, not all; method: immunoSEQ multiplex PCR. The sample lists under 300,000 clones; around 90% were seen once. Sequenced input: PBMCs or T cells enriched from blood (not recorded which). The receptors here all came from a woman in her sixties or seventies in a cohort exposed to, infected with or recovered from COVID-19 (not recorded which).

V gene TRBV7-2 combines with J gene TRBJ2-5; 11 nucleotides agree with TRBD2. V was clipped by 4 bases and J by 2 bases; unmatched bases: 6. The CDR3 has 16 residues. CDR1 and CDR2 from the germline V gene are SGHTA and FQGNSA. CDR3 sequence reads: CASSSVAGGEQETQYF. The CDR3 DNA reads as TGTGCCAGCAGCTCCGTAGCGGGAGGGGAACAAGAGACCCAGTACTTC.

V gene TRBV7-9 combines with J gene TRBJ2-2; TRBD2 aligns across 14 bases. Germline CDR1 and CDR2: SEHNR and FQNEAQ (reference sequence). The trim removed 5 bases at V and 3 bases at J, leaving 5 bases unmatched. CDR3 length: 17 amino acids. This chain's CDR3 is CASSKGLAGGHTGELFF. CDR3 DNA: TGTGCCAGCAGCAAAGGACTAGCGGGAGGCCACACCGGGGAGCTGTTTTTT.

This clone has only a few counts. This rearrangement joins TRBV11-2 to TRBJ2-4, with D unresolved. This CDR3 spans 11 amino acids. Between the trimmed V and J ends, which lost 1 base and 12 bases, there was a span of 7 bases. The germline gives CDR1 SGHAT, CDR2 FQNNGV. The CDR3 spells CASSLALSQYF. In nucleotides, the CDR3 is TGTGCCAGCAGCTTAGCTCTGAGTCAGTACTTC.

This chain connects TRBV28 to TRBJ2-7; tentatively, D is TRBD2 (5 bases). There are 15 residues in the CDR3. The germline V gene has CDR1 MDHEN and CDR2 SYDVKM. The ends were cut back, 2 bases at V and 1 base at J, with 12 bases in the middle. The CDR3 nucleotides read TGTGCCAGCAGTTTAGGTGGGAGCGATTCCTACGAGCAGTACTTC. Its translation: CASSLGGSDSYEQYF.

The CDR3 DNA follows: TGTGCCAGCAGCTCGGGACTAGCGGGACGGGCAGATACGCAGTATTTT. This encodes CASSSGLAGRADTQYF. The chain has TRBV7-2 and TRBJ2-3, with 13 positions matching TRBD2. The germline CDR1 and CDR2 sequences are SGHTA and FQGNSA. This CDR3 has 16 residues. Germline trimming cut 4 bases from V and 4 bases from J; bases unmatched to any gene: 5.

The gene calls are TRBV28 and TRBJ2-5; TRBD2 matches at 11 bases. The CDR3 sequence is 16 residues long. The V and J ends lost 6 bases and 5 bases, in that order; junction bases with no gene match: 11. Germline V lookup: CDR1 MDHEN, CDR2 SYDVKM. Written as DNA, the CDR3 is TGTGCCAGCAGCTCCCCAGGACTAGCGGGTTTGGAGACCCAGTACTTC. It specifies CASSSPGLAGLETQYF.

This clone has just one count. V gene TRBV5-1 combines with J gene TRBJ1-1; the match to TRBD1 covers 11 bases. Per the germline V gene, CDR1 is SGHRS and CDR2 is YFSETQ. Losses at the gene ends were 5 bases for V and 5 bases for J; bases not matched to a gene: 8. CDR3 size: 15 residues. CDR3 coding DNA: TGCGCCAGCAGTAGGACAGGGGGCCGGTTGACTGAAGCTTTCTTT. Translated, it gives CASSRTGGRLTEAFF.

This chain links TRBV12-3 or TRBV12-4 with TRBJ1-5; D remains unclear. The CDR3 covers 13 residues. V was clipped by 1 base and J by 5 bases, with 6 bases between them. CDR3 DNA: TGTGCCAGCAGTTTAGGGGGAGATCAGCCCCAGCATTTT. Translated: CASSLGGDQPQHF.

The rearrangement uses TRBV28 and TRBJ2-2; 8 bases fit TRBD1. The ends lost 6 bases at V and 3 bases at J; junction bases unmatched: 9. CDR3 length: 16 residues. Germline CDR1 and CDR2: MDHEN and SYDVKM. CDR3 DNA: TGTGCCAGCAGGACCCCGGGACAGGCCTACACCGGGGAGCTGTTTTTT. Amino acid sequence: CASRTPGQAYTGELFF.

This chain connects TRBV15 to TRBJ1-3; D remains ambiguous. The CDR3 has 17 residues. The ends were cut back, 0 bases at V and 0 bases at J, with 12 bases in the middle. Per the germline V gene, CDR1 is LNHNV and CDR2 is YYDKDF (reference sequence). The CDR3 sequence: CATSRDGMAPSGNTIYF. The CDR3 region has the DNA TGTGCCACCAGCAGAGATGGTATGGCACCCTCTGGAAACACCATATATTTT. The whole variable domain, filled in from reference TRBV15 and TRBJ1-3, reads DAMVIQNPRYQVTQFGKPVTLSCSQTLNHNVMYWYQQKSSQAPKLLFHYYDKDFNNEADTPDNFQSRRPNTSFCFLDIRSPGLGDTAMYLCATSRDGMAPSGNTIYFGEGSWLTVV.

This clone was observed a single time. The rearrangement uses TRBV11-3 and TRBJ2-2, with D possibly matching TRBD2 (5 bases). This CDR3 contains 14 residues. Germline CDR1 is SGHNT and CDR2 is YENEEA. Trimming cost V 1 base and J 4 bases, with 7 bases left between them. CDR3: CASSLGRVTGELFF. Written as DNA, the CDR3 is TGTGCCAGCAGCTTAGGGCGGGTCACCGGGGAGCTGTTTTTT.

Here the CDR3 DNA reads TGCGCCAGCAGCTTACGGACTAGCTCCTACGAGCAGTACTTC. This codes for CASSLRTSSYEQYF. V is TRBV5-1 and J is TRBJ2-7, with 7 bases aligning to TRBD2. With 2 bases clipped from V and 0 bases from J, the junction kept 2 bases outside the gene matches. CDR1 is SGHRS and CDR2 is YFSETQ in the germline V gene. The CDR3 is 14 amino acids.

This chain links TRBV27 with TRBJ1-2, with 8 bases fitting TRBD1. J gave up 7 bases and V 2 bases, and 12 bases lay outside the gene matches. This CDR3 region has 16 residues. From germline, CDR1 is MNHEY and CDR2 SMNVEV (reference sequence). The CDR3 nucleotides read TGTGCCAGCAGTTTAAGGCCAGGGGGCGCGCGGTCTGGCTACACCTTC. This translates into CASSLRPGGARSGYTF.

In nucleotides, the CDR3 is TGTGCCAGCCCCGAGGTAGCGGGAGTGGGTGAGCAGTTCTTC. It specifies CASPEVAGVGEQFF. The chain carries TRBV7-2 and TRBJ2-1; TRBD2 agrees at 9 bases. V shed 8 bases and J 9 bases; nucleotides not matched to a gene: 11. CDR1 is SGHTA, CDR2 FQGNSA, per germline. The CDR3 spans 14 residues.

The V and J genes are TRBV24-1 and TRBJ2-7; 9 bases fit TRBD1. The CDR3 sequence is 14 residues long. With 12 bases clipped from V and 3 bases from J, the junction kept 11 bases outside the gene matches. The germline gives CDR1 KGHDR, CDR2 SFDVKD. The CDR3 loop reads CAALGTGLIYEQYF. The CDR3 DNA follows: TGTGCCGCATTGGGGACAGGGTTGATCTACGAGCAGTACTTC.

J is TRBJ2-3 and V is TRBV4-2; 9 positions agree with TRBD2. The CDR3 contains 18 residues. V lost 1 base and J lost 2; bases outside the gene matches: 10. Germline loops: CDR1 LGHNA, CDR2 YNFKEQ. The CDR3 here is CASSQVQVVAGDTDTQYF. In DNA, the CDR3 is TGTGCCAGCAGCCAAGTTCAGGTAGTAGCGGGGGACACAGATACGCAGTATTTT.

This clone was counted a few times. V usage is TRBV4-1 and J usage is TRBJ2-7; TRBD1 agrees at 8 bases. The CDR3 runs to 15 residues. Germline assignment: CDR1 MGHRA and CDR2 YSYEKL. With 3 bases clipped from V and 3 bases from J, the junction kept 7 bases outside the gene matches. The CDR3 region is CASSQRQGLSYEQYF. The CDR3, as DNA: TGCGCCAGCAGCCAGAGACAGGGGTTAAGCTACGAGCAGTACTTC.

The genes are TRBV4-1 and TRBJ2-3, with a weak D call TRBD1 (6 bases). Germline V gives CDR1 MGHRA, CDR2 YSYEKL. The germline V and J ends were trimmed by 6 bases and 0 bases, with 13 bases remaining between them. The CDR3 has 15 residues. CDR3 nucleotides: TGCGCCAGCAGTGTCGACAGGACTAGCACAGATACGCAGTATTTT. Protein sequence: CASSVDRTSTDTQYF.

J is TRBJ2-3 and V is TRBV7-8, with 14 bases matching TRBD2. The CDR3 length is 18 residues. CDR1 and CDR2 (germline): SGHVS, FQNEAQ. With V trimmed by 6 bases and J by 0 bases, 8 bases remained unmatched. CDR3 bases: TGTGCCAGCAGTAGAACGGGACTAGCGGGAGACAGCACAGATACGCAGTATTTT. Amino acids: CASSRTGLAGDSTDTQYF. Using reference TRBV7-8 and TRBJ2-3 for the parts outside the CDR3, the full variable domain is GAGVSQSPRYKVAKRGQDVALRCDPISGHVSLFWYQQALGQGPEFLTYFQNEAQLDKSGLPSDRFFAERPEGSVSTLKIQRTQQEDSAVYLCASSRTGLAGDSTDTQYFGPGTRLTVL.

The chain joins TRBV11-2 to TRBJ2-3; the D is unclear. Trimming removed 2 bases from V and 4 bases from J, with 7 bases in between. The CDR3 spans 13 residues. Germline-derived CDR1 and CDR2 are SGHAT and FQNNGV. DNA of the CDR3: TGTGCCAGCAGCTTAAGCGTCGCAGATACGCAGTATTTT. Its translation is CASSLSVADTQYF.

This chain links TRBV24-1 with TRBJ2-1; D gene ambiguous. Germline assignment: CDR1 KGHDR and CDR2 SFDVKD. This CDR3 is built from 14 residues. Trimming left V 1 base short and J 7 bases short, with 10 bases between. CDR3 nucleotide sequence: TGTGCCACCAGTGATTTCCGAGGTCGAAATGAGCAGTTCTTC. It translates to CATSDFRGRNEQFF.

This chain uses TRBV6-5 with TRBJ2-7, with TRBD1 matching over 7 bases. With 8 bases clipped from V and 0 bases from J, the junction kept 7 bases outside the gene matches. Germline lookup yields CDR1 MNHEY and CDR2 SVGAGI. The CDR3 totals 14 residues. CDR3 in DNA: TGTGCCAGCGGCCCCGGGACAGCCTCCTACGAGCAGTACTTC. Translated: CASGPGTASYEQYF.

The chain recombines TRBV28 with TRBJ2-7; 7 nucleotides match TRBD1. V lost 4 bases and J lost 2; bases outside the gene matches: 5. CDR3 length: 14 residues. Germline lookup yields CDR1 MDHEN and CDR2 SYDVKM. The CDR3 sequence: CASSYRDRAYEQYF. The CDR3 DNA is TGTGCCAGCAGTTACCGGGACAGAGCCTACGAGCAGTACTTC.

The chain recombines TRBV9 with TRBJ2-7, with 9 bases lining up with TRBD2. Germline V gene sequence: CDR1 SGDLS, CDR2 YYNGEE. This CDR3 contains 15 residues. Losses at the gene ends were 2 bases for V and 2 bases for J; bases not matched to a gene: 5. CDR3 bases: TGTGCCAGCAGCGTTAGCGGGGGTCTTGCCTACGAGCAGTACTTC. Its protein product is CASSVSGGLAYEQYF. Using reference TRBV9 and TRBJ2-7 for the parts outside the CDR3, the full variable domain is DSGVTQTPKHLITATGQRVTLRCSPRSGDLSVYWYQQSLDQGLQFLIQYYNGEERAKGNILERFSAQQFPDLHSELNLSSLELGDSALYFCASSVSGGLAYEQYFGPGTRLTVT.

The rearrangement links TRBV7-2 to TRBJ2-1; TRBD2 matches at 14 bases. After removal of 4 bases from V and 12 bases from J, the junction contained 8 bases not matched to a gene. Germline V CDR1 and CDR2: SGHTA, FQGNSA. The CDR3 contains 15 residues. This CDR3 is CASSSGTSGGWAQFF. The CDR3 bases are TGTGCCAGCAGCTCCGGGACTAGCGGGGGCTGGGCGCAGTTCTTC. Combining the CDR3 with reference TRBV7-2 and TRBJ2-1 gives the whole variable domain GAGVSQSPSNKVTEKGKDVELRCDPISGHTALYWYRQSLGQGLEFLIYFQGNSAPDKSGLPSDRFSAERTGGSVSTLTIQRTQQEDSAVYLCASSSGTSGGWAQFFGPGTRLTVL.

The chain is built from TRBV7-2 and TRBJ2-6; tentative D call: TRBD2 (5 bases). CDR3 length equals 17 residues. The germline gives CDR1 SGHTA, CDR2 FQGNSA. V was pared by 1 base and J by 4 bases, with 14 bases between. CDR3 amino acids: CASSLGPMGAGANVLTF. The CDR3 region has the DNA TGTGCCAGCAGCTTAGGTCCAATGGGAGCCGGGGCCAACGTCCTGACTTTC.

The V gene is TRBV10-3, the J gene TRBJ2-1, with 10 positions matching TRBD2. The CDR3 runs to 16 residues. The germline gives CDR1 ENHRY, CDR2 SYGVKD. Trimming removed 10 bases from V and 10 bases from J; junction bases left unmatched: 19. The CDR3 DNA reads TGTGCCACATGTGCCCTCCCCGGGACTAGCGCATGCGAGCAGTTCTTC. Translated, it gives CATCALPGTSACEQFF.

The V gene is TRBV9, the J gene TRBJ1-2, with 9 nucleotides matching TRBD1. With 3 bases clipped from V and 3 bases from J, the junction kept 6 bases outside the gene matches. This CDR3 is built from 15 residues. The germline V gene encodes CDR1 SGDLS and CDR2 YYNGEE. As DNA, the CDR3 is TGTGCCAGCAGCGCTGGGACAGGGATTGACTATGGCTACACCTTC. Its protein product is CASSAGTGIDYGYTF.

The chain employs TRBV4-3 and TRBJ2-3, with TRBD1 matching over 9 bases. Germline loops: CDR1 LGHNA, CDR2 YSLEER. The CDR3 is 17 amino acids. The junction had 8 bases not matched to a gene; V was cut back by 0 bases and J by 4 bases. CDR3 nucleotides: TGCGCCAGCAGCCAAGACACTGGGACAGGGACCCCAGATACGCAGTATTTT. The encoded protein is CASSQDTGTGTPDTQYF.

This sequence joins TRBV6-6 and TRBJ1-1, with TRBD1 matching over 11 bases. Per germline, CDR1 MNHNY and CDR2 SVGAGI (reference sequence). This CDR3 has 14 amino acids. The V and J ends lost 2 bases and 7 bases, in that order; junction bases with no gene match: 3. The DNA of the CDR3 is TGTGCCAGCAGTTACGGACAGGGGGCGGGTGAAGCTTTCTTT. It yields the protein CASSYGQGAGEAFF.

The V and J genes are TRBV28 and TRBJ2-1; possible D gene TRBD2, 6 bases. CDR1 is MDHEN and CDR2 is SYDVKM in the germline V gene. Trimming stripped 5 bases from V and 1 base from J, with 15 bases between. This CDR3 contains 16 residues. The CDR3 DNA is TGTGCCAGCAGTACCCCTAGCGCCTCTTCCTACAATGAGCAGTTCTTC. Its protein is CASSTPSASSYNEQFF.

The CDR3 loop reads CASSLVGSGRGTQYF. The DNA of the CDR3 is TGTGCCAGCAGCTTGGTGGGTAGCGGGAGAGGGACCCAGTACTTC. This sequence joins TRBV5-6 and TRBJ2-5; TRBD2 matches at 9 bases. Germline CDR1 and CDR2: SGHDT and YYEEEE. CDR3 length equals 15 residues. J was trimmed by 7 bases and V by 0 bases; bases with no gene match: 7.